The following is a T cell receptor beta chain sequence with its context. Its antigen is not known. The study made its TRB cDNA libraries by 5' RACE, adding UMI labels. TCRdb processed the 5' RACE reads again and assigns one entry to each CDR3 protein, with no DNA. Across roughly 65,000 distinct CDR3 sequences, the top ten clones capture under 0.8% of the sample. The data stem from a study of CXCR3-negative and CXCR3-positive naive CD8 T cells. Germline V lookup: CDR1 ENHRY, CDR2 SYGVKD. This CDR3 has 17 amino acids. The study's findings and limits: Hydrophobicity was higher for TRB CDR3s found in CXCR3-positive naive cells than in CXCR3-negative naive cells. Naive CXCR3-positive and CXCR3-negative cells shared similar TRBV-TRBJ usage, unlike memory cells. From TRB CDR3 properties, TCR strength was inferred; surface CD5 did not differ between naive subsets.

The chain is built from TRBV10-3 and TRBJ2-2; TCRdb's D call, TRBD2, is unchecked because there is no DNA. Sequenced sample: naive CXCR3+ CD8+ T cells from blood. Indicated subset: CD45RO-CCR7+CD27+CD95- naive CD8+ T cells expressing CXCR3 (TNR3+). The receptor comes from a human donor in good health. Some clones in this sample may be carry-over from other donors' samples. CDR3 in amino acids: CAISATLAAGDTGELFF.